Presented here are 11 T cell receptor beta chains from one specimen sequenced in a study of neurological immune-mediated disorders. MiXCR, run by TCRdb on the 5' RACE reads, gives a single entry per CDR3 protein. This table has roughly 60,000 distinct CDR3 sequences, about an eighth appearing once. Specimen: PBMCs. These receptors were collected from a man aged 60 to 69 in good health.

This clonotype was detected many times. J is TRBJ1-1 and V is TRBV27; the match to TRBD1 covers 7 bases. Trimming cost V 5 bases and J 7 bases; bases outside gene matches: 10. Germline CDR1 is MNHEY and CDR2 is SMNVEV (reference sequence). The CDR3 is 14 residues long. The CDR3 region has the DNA TGTGCCAGCAGTACCCGAGGAGGGGGCCATGAAGCTTTCTTT. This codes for CASSTRGGGHEAFF.

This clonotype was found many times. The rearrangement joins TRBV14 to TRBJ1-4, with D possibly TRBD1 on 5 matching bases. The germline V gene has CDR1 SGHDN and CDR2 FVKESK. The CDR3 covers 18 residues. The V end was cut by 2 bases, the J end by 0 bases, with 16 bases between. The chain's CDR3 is CASSQYQGPVTTNEKLFF. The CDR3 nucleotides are TGTGCCAGCAGCCAATATCAGGGTCCCGTTACAACTAATGAAAAACTGTTTTTT.

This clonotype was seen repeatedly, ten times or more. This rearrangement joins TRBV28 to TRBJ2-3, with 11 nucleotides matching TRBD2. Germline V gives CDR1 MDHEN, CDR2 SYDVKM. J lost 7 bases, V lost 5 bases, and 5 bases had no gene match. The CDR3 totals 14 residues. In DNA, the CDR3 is TGTGCCAGCAGTGGGGGGACTAGCGGCCATACGCAGTATTTT. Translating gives CASSGGTSGHTQYF. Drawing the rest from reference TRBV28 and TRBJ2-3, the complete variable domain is DVKVTQSSRYLVKRTGEKVFLECVQDMDHENMFWYRQDPGLGLRLIYFSYDVKMKEKGDIPEGYSVSREKKERFSLILESASTNQTSMYLCASSGGTSGHTQYFGPGTRLTVL.

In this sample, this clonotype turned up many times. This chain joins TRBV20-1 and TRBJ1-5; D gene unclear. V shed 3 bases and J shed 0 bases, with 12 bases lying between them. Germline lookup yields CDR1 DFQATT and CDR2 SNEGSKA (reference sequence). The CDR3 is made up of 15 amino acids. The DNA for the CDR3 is TGCAGTGCTAGTTCGCAGGCCCTTAGCAATCAGCCCCAGCATTTT. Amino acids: CSASSQALSNQPQHF.

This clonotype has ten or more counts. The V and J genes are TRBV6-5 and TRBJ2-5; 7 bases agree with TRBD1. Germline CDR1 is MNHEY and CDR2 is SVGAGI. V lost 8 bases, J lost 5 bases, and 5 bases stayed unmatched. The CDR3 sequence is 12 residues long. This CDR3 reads CASGYRGETQYF. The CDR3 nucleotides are TGTGCCAGCGGCTACAGGGGCGAGACCCAGTACTTC.

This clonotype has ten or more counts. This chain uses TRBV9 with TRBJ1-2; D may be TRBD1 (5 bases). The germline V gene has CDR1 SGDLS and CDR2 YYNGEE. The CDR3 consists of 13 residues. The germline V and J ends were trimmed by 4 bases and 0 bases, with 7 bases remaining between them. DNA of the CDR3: TGTGCCAGCAGCCCGACAGCTAACTATGGCTACACCTTC. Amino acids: CASSPTANYGYTF.

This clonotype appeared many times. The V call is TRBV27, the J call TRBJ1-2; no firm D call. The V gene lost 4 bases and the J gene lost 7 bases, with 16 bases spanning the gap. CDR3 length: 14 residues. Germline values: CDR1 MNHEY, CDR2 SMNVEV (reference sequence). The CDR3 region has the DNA TGTGCCAGCAGTTACCAGGAGGGCATCGGTGGCTACACCTTC. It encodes CASSYQEGIGGYTF.

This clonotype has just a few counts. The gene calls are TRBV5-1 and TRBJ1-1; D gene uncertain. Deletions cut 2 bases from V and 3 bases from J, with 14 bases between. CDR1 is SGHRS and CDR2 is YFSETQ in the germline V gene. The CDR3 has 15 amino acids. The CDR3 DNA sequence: TGCGCCAGCAGCTTTTATAGTGGTGGGGACACTGAAGCTTTCTTT. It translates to CASSFYSGGDTEAFF.

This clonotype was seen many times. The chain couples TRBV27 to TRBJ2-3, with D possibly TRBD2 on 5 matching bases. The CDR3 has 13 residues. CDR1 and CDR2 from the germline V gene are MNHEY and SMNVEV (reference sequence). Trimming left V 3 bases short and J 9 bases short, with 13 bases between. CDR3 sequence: CASSFWVSGTQYF. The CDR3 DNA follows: TGTGCCAGCAGTTTCTGGGTCTCGGGGACGCAGTATTTT.

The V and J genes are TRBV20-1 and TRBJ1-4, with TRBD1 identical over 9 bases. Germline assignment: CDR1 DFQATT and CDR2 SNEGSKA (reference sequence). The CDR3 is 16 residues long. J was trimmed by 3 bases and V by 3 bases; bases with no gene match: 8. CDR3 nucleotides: TGCAGTGCTAGGGGGGGACAGGGCGCCTCTAATGAAAAACTGTTTTTT. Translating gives CSARGGQGASNEKLFF.

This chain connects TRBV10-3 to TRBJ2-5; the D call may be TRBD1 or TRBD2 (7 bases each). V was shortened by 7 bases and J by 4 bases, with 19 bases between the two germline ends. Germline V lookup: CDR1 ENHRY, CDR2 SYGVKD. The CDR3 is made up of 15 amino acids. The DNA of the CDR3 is TGTGCCATCAACCCGACAGGGTCGGGAGGAGAGACCCAGTACTTC. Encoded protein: CAINPTGSGGETQYF.